This TCR beta chain was recovered during a study of blood T cell repertoires in COVID-19. The overall study: Acute and convalescent COVID-19 specimens originated in the United States, Italy and Spain. The cDNA or gDNA used as material had been derived from T cells, B-cell-depleted T cells, or PBMCs.

The CDR3 consists of 15 residues. Trimming removed 6 bases from V and 0 bases from J; junction bases left unmatched: 4. In the study's own analysis: Amplifying reference gene primers gave estimates of nucleated cell counts. Clones were sequenced by immunoSEQ multiplex PCR, and TCRdb holds only the in-frame ones, with some missing. Clone size and the V and J calls come from that table; the DNA yielded D and trimming. The sample comprises 45,000 or so clones, about 82% of which are singletons, and 2% to 2.5% rests with the top ten. The chain carries TRBV23-1 and TRBJ1-4; TRBD1 agrees at 7 bases. TRBV23-1 is an open reading frame whose function is uncertain. The specimen was peripheral blood. This sequence was found in a woman aged 55-75 years with acute or convalescent COVID-19. The CDR3 protein is CASSRTGPTNEKLFF. In nucleotides, the CDR3 is TGCGCCAGCAGCAGGACAGGACCAACTAATGAAAAACTGTTTTTT.